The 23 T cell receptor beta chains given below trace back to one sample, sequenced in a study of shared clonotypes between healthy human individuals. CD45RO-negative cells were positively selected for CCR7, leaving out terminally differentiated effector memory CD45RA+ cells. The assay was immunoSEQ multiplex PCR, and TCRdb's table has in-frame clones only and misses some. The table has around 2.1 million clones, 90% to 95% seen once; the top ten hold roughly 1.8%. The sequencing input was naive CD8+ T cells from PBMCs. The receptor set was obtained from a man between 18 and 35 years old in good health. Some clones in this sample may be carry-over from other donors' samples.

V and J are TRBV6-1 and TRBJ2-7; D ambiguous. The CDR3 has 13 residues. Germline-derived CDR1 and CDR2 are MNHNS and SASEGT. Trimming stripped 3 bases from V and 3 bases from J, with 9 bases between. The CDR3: CASSESGFYEQYF. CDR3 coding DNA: TGTGCCAGCAGTGAGTCAGGCTTCTACGAGCAGTACTTC.

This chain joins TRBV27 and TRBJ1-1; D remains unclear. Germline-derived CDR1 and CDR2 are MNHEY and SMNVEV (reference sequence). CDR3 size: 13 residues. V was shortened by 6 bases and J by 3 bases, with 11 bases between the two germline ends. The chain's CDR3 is CASRNSGDTEAFF. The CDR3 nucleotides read TGTGCCAGCAGGAACTCCGGCGACACTGAAGCTTTCTTT.

Written as DNA, the CDR3 is TGTGCCAGCACTTCAAGGGGCGTGAACACTGAAGCTTTCTTT. Encoded protein: CASTSRGVNTEAFF. V usage is TRBV27 and J usage is TRBJ1-1; perhaps TRBD1 as D (5 bases). This CDR3 has 14 amino acids. CDR1 and CDR2 (germline): MNHEY, SMNVEV (reference sequence). Deletions cut 7 bases from V and 0 bases from J, with 12 bases between.

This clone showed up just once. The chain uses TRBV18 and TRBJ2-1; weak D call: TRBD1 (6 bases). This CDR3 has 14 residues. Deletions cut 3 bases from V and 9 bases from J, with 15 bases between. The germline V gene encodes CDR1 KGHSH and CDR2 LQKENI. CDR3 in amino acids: CASSPYTGIAEQFF. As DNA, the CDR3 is TGTGCCAGCTCACCTTATACAGGGATTGCTGAGCAGTTCTTC.

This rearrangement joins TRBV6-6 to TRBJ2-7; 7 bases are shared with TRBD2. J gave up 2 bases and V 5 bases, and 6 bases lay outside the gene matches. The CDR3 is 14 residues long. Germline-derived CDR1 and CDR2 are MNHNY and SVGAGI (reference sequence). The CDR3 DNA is TGTGCCAGCAGTCCGCGGGGGATAACCTACGAGCAGTACTTC. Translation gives CASSPRGITYEQYF.

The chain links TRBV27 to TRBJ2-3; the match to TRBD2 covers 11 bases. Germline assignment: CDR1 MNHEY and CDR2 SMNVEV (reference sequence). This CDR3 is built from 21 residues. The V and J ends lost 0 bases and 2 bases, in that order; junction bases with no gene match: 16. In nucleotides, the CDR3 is TGTGCCAGCAGTTTATCGTCCCGACTAGCGGGAAGAACCCTATACACAGATACGCAGTATTTT. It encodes CASSLSSRLAGRTLYTDTQYF.

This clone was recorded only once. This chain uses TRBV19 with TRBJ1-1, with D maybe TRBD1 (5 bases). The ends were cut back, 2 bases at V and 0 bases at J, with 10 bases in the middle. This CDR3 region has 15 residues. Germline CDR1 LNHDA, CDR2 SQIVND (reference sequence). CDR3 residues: CASSISWGMNTEAFF. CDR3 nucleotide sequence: TGTGCCAGTAGTATATCCTGGGGCATGAACACTGAAGCTTTCTTT.

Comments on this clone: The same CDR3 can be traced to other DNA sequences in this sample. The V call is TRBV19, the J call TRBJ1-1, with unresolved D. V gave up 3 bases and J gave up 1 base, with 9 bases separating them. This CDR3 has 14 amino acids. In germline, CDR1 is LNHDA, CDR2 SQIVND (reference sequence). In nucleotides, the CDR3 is TGTGCCAGTAGTATCGGGAGGCAGAACACTGAAGCTTTCTTT. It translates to CASSIGRQNTEAFF.

The CDR3 loop is CASSTANRGALRDTQYF. For the CDR3, the DNA is TGTGCCAGCAGCACAGCCAACAGGGGGGCTCTAAGAGATACGCAGTATTTT. The chain links TRBV27 to TRBJ2-3; the match to TRBD1 covers 8 bases. The CDR3 totals 17 residues. V lost 6 bases, J lost 5 bases, and 16 bases stayed unmatched. CDR1 MNHEY and CDR2 SMNVEV come from the germline V gene (reference sequence).

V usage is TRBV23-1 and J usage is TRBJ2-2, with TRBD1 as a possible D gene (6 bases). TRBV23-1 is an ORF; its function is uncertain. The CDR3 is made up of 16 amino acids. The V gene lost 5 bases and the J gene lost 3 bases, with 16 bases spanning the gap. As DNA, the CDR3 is TGCGCCAGCAGTGCGAACCGGGACATCCACACCGGGGAGCTGTTTTTT. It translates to CASSANRDIHTGELFF.

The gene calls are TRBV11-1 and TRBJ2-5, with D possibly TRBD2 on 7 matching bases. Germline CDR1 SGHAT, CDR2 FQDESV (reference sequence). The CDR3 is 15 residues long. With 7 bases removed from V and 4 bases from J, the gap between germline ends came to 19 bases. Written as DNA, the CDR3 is TGTGCCAGCACATTAGGGGGGGTCGGGGTAGAGACCCAGTACTTC. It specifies CASTLGGVGVETQYF.

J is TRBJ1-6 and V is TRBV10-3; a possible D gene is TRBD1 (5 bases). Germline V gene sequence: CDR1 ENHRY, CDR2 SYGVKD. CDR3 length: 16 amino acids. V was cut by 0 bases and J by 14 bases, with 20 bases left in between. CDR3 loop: CAISESKRTRERALHF. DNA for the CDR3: TGTGCCATCAGTGAGTCGAAAAGGACACGGGAACGGGCCCTCCACTTT.

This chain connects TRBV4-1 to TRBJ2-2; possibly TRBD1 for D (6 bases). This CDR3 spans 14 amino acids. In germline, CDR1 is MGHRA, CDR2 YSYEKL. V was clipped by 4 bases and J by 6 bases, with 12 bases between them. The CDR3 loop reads CASSRTGSSGELFF. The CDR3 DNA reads TGCGCCAGCAGCCGCACAGGGTCATCCGGGGAGCTGTTTTTT.

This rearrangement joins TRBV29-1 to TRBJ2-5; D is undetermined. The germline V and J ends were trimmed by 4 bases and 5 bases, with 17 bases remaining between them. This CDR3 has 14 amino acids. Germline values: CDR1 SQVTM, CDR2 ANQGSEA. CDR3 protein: CSVAFSRVLETQYF. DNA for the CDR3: TGCAGCGTTGCGTTTTCTAGGGTTTTGGAGACCCAGTACTTC.

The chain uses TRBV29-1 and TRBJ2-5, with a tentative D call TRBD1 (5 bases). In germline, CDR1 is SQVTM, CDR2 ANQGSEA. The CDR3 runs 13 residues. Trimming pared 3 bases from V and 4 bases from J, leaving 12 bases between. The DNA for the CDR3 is TGCAGCGTTGATCTGTCAGGGATAGAGACCCAGTACTTC. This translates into CSVDLSGIETQYF.

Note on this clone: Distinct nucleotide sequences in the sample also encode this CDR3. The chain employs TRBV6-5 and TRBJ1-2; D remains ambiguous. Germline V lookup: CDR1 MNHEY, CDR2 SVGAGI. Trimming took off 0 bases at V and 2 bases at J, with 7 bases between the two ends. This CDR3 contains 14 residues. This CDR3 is CASSYSLGNYGYTF. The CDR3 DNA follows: TGTGCCAGCAGTTACTCGTTGGGGAACTATGGCTACACCTTC.

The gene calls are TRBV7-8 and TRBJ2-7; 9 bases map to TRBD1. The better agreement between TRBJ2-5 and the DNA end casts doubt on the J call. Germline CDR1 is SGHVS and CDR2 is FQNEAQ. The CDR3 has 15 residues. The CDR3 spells CASSLSPGQGETQYF. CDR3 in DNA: TGTGCCAGCAGCCTCTCACCGGGACAGGGTGAGACCCAGTACTTC.

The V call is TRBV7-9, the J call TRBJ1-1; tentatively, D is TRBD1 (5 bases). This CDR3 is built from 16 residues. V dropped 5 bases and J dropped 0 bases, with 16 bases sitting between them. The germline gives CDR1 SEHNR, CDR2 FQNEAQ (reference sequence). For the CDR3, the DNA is TGTGCCAGCAGCACCGCCTTCAGGGTAATGAACACTGAAGCTTTCTTT. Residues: CASSTAFRVMNTEAFF.

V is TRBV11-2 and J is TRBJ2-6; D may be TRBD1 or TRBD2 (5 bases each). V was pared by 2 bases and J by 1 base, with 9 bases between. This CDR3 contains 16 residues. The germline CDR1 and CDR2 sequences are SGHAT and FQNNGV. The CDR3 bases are TGTGCCAGCAGCTTACCGGGGCGGTCTGGGGCCAACGTCCTGACTTTC. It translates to CASSLPGRSGANVLTF.

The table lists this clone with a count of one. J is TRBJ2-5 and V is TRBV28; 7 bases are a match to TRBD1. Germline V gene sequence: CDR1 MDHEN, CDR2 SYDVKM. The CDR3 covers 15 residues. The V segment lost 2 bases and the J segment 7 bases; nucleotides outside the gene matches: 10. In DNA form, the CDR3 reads TGTGCCAGCAGTTTAGGACAGGCCCTCGGGTGGACCCAGTACTTC. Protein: CASSLGQALGWTQYF.

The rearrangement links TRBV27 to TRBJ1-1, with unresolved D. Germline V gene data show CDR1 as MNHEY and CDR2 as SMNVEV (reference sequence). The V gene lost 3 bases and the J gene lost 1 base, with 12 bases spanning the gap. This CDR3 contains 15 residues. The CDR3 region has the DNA TGTGCCAGCAGTTTCTTAGGACGGGAGAACACTGAAGCTTTCTTT. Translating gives CASSFLGRENTEAFF.

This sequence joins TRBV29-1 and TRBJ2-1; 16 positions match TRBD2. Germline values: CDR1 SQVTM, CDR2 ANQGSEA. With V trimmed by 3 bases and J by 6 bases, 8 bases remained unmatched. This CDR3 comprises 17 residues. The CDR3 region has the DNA TGCAGCGTTGAGGGTGGGACTAGCGGGAGGGTATCCAATGAGCAGTTCTTC. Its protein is CSVEGGTSGRVSNEQFF.

Here the CDR3 DNA reads TGTGCCTGGAGTGTACTGGCGGGAATCTCCTATAATTCACCCCTCCACTTT. This gives the protein CAWSVLAGISYNSPLHF. This chain connects TRBV30 to TRBJ1-6; D remains ambiguous. Germline-derived CDR1 and CDR2 are GTSNPN and SVGIG (reference sequence). V gave up 0 bases and J gave up 0 bases, with 12 bases separating them. This CDR3 has 17 amino acids.